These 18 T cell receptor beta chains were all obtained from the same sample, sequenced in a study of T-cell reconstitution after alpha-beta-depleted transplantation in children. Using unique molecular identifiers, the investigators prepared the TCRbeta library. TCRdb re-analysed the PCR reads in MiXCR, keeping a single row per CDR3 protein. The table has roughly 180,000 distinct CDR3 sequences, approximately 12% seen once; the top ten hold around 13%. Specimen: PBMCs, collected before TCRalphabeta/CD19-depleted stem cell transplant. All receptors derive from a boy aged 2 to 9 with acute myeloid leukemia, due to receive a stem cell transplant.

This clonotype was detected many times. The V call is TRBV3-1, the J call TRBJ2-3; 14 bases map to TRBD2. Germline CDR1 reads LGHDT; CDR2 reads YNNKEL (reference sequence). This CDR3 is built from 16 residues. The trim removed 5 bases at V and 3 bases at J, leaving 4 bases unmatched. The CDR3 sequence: CASSEGLAGVTDTQYF. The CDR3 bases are TGTGCCAGCAGCGAGGGACTAGCGGGAGTTACAGATACGCAGTATTTT.

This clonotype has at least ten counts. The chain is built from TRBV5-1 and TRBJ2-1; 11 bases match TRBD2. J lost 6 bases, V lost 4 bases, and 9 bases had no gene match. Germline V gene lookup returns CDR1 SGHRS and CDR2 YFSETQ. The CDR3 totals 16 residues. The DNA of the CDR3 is TGCGCCAGCAGCGTCGGGACTAGCGGAGCCGGCAATGAGCAGTTCTTC. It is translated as CASSVGTSGAGNEQFF.

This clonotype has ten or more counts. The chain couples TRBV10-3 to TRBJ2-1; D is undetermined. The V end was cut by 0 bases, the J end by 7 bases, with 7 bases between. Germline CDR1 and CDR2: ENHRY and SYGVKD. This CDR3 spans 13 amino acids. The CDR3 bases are TGTGCCATCAGTGAGTCGACGCCGAATGAGCAGTTCTTC. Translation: CAISESTPNEQFF.

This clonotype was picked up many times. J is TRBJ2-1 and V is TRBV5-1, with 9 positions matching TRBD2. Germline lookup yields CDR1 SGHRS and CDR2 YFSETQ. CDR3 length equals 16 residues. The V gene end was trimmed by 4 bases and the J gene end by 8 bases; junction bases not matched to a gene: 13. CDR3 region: CASSPWGLAGTDEQFF. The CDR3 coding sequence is TGCGCCAGCAGCCCCTGGGGCCTAGCGGGAACGGATGAGCAGTTCTTC.

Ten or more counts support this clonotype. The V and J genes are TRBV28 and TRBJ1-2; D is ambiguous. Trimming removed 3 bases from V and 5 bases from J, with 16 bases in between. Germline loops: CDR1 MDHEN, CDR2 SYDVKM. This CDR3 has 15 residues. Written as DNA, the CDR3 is TGTGCCAGCAGTTTTACTTCCAGGTCCCCGTATGGCTACACCTTC. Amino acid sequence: CASSFTSRSPYGYTF.

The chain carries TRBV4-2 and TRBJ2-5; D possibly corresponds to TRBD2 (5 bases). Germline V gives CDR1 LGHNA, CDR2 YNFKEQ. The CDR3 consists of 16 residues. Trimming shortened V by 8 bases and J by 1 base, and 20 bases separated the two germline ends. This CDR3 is CASGPGLISSQETQYF. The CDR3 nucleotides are TGTGCCAGCGGCCCCGGACTGATCTCCAGCCAAGAGACCCAGTACTTC.

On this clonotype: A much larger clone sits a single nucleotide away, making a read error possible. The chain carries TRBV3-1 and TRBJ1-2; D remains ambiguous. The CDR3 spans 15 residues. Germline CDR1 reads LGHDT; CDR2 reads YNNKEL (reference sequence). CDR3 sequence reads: CASSQPDAPVYGDTF. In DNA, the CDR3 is TGTGCCAGCAGCCAACCCGACGCACCGGTCTATGGCGACACCTTC.

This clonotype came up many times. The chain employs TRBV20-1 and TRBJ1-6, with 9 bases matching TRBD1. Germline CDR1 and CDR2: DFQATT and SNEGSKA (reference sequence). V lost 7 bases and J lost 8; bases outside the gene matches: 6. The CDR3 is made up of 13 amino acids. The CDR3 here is CSVPGQGDSPLHF. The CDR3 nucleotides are TGCAGTGTTCCGGGACAGGGCGATTCACCCCTCCACTTT.

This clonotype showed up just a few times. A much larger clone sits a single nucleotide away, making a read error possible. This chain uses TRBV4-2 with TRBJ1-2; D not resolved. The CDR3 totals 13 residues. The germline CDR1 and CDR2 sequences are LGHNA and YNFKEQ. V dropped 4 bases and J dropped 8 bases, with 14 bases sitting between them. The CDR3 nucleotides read TGTGCCAGCAGCCCCGGGGTACCCTCAGGCTACACCTTC. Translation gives CASSPGVPSGYTF.

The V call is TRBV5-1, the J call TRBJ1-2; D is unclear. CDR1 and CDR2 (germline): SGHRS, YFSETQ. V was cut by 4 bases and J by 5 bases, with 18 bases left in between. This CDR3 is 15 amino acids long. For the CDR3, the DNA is TGCGCCAGCAGCCCACGGGTGGCGGACGAGTATGGCTACACCTTC. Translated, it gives CASSPRVADEYGYTF.

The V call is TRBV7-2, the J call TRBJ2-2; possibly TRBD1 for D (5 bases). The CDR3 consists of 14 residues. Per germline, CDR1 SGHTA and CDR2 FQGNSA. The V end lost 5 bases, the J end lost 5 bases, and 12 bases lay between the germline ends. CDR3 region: CASSQGSWTGELFF. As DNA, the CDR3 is TGTGCCAGCAGCCAGGGAAGTTGGACCGGGGAGCTGTTTTTT.

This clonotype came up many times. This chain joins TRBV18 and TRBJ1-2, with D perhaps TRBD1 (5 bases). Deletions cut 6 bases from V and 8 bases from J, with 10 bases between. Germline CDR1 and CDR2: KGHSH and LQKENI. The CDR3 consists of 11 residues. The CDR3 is CASSPGEGYTF. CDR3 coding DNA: TGTGCCAGCTCTCCGGGGGAGGGCTACACCTTC.

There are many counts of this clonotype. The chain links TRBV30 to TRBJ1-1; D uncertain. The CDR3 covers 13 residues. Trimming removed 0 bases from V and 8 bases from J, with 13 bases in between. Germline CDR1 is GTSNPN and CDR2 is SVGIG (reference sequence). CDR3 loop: CAWSVRRTAEAFF. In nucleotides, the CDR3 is TGTGCCTGGAGTGTACGGAGGACTGCAGAAGCTTTCTTT.

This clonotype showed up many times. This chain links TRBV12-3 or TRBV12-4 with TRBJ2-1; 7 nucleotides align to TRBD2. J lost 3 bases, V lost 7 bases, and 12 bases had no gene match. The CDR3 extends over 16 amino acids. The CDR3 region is CASTIRRAGDYNEQFF. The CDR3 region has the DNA TGTGCCAGCACCATTAGGAGGGCGGGAGACTACAATGAGCAGTTCTTC.

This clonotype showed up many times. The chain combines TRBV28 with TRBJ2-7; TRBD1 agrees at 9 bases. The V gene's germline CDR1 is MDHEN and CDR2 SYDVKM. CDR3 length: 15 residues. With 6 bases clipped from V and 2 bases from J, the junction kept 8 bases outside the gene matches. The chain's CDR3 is CASSYLDRGPYEQYF. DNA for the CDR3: TGTGCCAGCAGCTACCTGGACAGGGGCCCCTACGAGCAGTACTTC.

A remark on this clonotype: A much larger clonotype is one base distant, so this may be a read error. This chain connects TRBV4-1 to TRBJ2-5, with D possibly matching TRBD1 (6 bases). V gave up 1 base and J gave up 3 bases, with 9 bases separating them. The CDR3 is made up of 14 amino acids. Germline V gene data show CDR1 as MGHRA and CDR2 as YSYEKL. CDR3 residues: CASSQGAGEETQYF. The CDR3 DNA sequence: TGCGCCAGCAGCCAAGGGGCAGGGGAAGAGACCCAGTACTTC.

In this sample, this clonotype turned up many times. This chain's CDR3 is CASSEVAYNSPLHF. The CDR3 bases are TGTGCCAGCAGTGAAGTGGCATACAATTCACCCCTCCACTTT. The chain has TRBV2 and TRBJ1-6; unclear D gene. Germline loops: CDR1 SNHLY, CDR2 FYNNEI. Trimming took 1 base from V and 7 from J, leaving 8 bases between them. This CDR3 is 14 amino acids long.

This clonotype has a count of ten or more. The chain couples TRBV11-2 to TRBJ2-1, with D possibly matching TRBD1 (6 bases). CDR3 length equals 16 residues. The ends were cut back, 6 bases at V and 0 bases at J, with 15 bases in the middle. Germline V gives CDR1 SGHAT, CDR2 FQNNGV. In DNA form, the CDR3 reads TGTGCCAGCAGGGGTTTCGACAGGCCCTCCTACAATGAGCAGTTCTTC. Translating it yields CASRGFDRPSYNEQFF. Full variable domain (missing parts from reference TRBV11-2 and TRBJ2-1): EAGVAQSPRYKIIEKRQSVAFWCNPISGHATLYWYQQILGQGPKLLIQFQNNGVVDDSQLPKDRFSAERLKGVDSTLKIQPAKLEDSAVYLCASRGFDRPSYNEQFFGPGTRLTVL.